A selection of T cell receptor beta chains follows, all from one sample in a study of T cell responses to AZD1222 COVID-19 vaccine. Produced via immunoSEQ multiplex PCR; TCRdb's table is partial and in-frame only. Of 110,000 to 150,000 clones in the sample, about 91% are singletons; the top ten hold approximately 3.4%. The source was peripheral blood, collected on day 0 of AZD1222 vaccination. These receptors originate from an adult in good health. Each CDR3 is given with its conserved first and last residue. The D gene is left open where the match is weak. Rows give clone size only sometimes, using once, few, many, or a class for an expanded clone.

D gene	V gene	J gene	clone size	CDR3 protein	CDR3 DNA
TRBD2	TRBV2	TRBJ2-3	once	CASSEGASGSHGTDTQYF	TGTGCCAGCAGTGAGGGAGCTAGCGGGAGCCACGGGACAGATACGCAGTATTTT
TRBD2	TRBV3-1/TRBV3-2	TRBJ2-1	-	CASSPETSGSGQFF	TGTGCCAGCAGCCCCGAAACTAGCGGCTCGGGGCAGTTCTTC
-	TRBV6-5	TRBJ1-2	-	CASSWAGGYGYTF	TGTGCCAGCAGCTGGGCCGGGGGCTATGGCTACACCTTC
TRBD1	TRBV28	TRBJ1-2	-	CASSSLTGSYGYTF	TGTGCCAGCAGTTCCTTGACAGGGAGCTATGGCTACACCTTC
-	TRBV11-3	TRBJ2-1	few	CASKASRRSSYNEQFF	TGTGCCAGCAAAGCTAGCAGACGCAGCTCCTACAATGAGCAGTTCTTC
TRBD1	TRBV5-5	TRBJ2-1	few	CASSRTGVDRVEVREQFF	TGTGCCAGCAGCCGCACCGGGGTTGACAGGGTGGAGGTGAGGGAGCAGTTCTTC
-	TRBV7-2	TRBJ2-7	-	CASSLILRPEQYF	TGTGCCAGCAGCTTGATACTAAGACCCGAGCAGTACTTC
-	TRBV7-6	TRBJ1-5	-	CASSSRDYSNQPQHF	TGTGCCAGCAGCAGCAGGGATTACAGCAATCAGCCCCAGCATTTT
-	TRBV4-1	TRBJ2-2	-	CASSTWGVGETGELFF	TGCGCCAGCAGCACCTGGGGGGTGGGGGAAACCGGGGAGCTGTTTTTT
-	TRBV27	TRBJ2-1	-	CASRSTGLVLYNEQFF	TGTGCCAGCAGGTCCACAGGGTTGGTTCTGTACAATGAGCAGTTCTTC
-	TRBV11-3	TRBJ2-3	-	CASSGANTDTQYF	TGTGCCAGCAGTGGGGCCAATACAGATACGCAGTATTTT
-	TRBV6-5	TRBJ2-7	once	CASTSGRFTYEQYF	TGTGCCAGCACCTCCGGGCGGTTCACCTACGAGCAGTACTTC
-	TRBV12-5	TRBJ2-1	-	CASDVRDGLYNEQFF	TGTGCTAGTGACGTCCGGGACGGCCTATACAATGAGCAGTTCTTC
TRBD2	TRBV6-1	TRBJ2-1	-	CASSEAWGAGGPNEQFF	TGTGCCAGCAGTGAAGCGTGGGGGGCGGGAGGGCCGAATGAGCAGTTCTTC
-	TRBV18	TRBJ1-2	-	CASSPGTDYGYTF	TGTGCCAGCTCACCGGGCACCGACTATGGCTACACCTTC
TRBD1	TRBV29-1	TRBJ2-7	-	CSGTGSGEQYF	TGCAGCGGGACAGGTTCAGGCGAGCAGTACTTC
-	TRBV7-2	TRBJ1-1	-	CASTLSSGPNTEAFF	TGTGCCAGCACCTTGTCTTCGGGACCGAACACTGAAGCTTTCTTT
-	TRBV2	TRBJ2-7	-	CASSGDGQYF	TGTGCCAGCAGTGGAGACGGACAGTACTTC
-	TRBV4-3	TRBJ1-1	-	CASSQGRTTFANTEAFF	TGCGCCAGCAGCCAAGGAAGGACAACCTTCGCTAACACTGAAGCTTTCTTT
-	TRBV6-5	TRBJ1-1	-	CASSFDWNTEAFF	TGTGCCAGCAGCTTTGACTGGAACACTGAAGCTTTCTTT
-	TRBV7-2	TRBJ2-7	-	CASSSGGTFYEQYF	TGTGCCAGCAGCTCAGGAGGGACTTTCTACGAGCAGTACTTC
TRBD1	TRBV3-1/TRBV3-2	TRBJ1-1	-	CASSTGTGTEAFF	TGTGCCAGCAGCACGGGGACAGGGACTGAAGCTTTCTTT
-	TRBV9	TRBJ2-2	few	CASSTDTGELFF	TGTGCCAGCAGCACAGATACCGGGGAGCTGTTTTTT
TRBD2	TRBV20-1	TRBJ2-7	few	CSASGGADWGGNTYEQYF	TGCAGTGCTAGTGGAGGTGCTGATTGGGGGGGTAATACCTACGAGCAGTACTTC
-	TRBV5-6	TRBJ1-1	-	CASSLVGVTAGTEAFF	TGTGCCAGCAGCTTGGTAGGTGTAACGGCGGGCACTGAAGCTTTCTTT
-	TRBV6-1	TRBJ1-1	-	CASSEAGGTETEAFF	TGTGCCAGCAGTGAAGCTGGAGGTACAGAGACTGAAGCTTTCTTT
-	TRBV5-6	TRBJ1-1	-	CASSRWDFTEAFF	TGTGCCAGCAGCCGCTGGGATTTCACTGAAGCTTTCTTT
-	TRBV5-1	TRBJ1-3	-	CASSLVAEPGNTIYF	TGCGCCAGCAGCTTGGTGGCAGAACCCGGCAACACCATATATTTT
TRBD1	TRBV5-3	TRBJ1-6	-	CARSSTRGTANSPLHF	TGTGCCAGAAGCTCGACCCGCGGGACAGCGAATTCACCCCTCCACTTT
-	TRBV6-1	TRBJ1-4	-	CASSEAGQVVANEKLFF	TGTGCCAGCAGTGAAGCCGGTCAGGTTGTGGCTAATGAAAAACTGTTTTTT
-	TRBV20-1	TRBJ1-2	once	CSAVDNYGYTF	TGCAGTGCCGTAGATAACTATGGCTACACCTTC
-	TRBV7-3	TRBJ1-2	-	CASSSRDGYGYTF	TGTGCCAGCAGCTCCCGGGACGGCTATGGCTACACCTTC
-	TRBV29-1	TRBJ2-2	-	CSVRVGGGTGELFF	TGCAGCGTCCGCGTGGGGGGTGGCACCGGGGAGCTGTTTTTT
-	TRBV28	TRBJ1-1	-	CASSSYKDTEAFF	TGTGCCAGCAGTTCATACAAGGACACTGAAGCTTTCTTT
TRBD2	TRBV30	TRBJ2-7	-	CAWMSSGIPEQYF	TGTGCCTGGATGTCTAGCGGGATCCCCGAGCAGTACTTC
-	TRBV11-2	TRBJ2-1	-	CASSDRDSTSIYNEQFF	TGTGCCAGCAGCGACAGGGACTCGACGAGCATCTACAATGAGCAGTTCTTC
-	TRBV4-3	TRBJ2-1	-	CASSQENASVGNEQFF	TGCGCCAGCAGCCAAGAGAACGCCAGTGTGGGCAATGAGCAGTTCTTC
TRBD1	TRBV19	TRBJ2-7	-	CASRRQGDGRSYEQYF	TGTGCCAGTAGAAGACAGGGGGATGGTCGGTCCTACGAGCAGTACTTC
-	TRBV27	TRBJ1-2	-	CASARGTSTYGYTF	TGTGCCAGCGCACGGGGGACGAGTACTTATGGCTACACCTTC
-	TRBV9	TRBJ2-3	once	CASSVGGTQPVSTDTQYF	TGTGCCAGCAGCGTAGGCGGGACACAACCTGTTAGCACAGATACGCAGTATTTT
-	TRBV5-1	TRBJ2-2	-	CASRRDGGGTGELFF	TGCGCCAGCAGACGGGACGGCGGTGGAACCGGGGAGCTGTTTTTT
-	TRBV10-3	TRBJ2-7	-	CAISRGTYEQYF	TGTGCCATCAGCCGAGGGACGTACGAGCAGTACTTC
-	TRBV7-9	TRBJ1-5	-	CASSPGNVGSQPQHF	TGTGCCAGCAGCCCCGGCAATGTAGGGAGTCAGCCCCAGCATTTT
-	TRBV7-2	TRBJ2-1	-	CASRGGGAEAYNEQFF	TGTGCCAGCAGGGGGGGCGGGGCGGAAGCCTACAATGAGCAGTTCTTC
TRBD2	TRBV5-4	TRBJ2-1	-	CASSLVGLADNEQFF	TGTGCCAGCAGCTTGGTGGGGCTAGCGGACAATGAGCAGTTCTTC
-	TRBV27	TRBJ1-2	-	CASSSTTGILDGYTF	TGTGCCAGCAGTTCGACAACAGGGATACTAGATGGCTACACCTTC
-	TRBV29-1	TRBJ1-1	-	CSVVGQNPEAFF	TGCAGCGTTGTTGGGCAGAACCCTGAAGCTTTCTTT
-	TRBV25-1	TRBJ1-4	-	CASSEGTTTNEKLFF	TGTGCCAGCAGTGAAGGGACAACAACTAATGAAAAACTGTTTTTT
TRBD1	TRBV6-5	TRBJ1-5	-	CASPSETGGNQPQHF	TGTGCCAGCCCATCGGAGACAGGGGGCAATCAGCCCCAGCATTTT
-	TRBV28	TRBJ2-3	-	CATRQTSTDTQYF	TGTGCCACACGCCAGACTAGCACAGATACGCAGTATTTT
-	TRBV25-1	TRBJ2-7	-	CASSERFYEQYF	TGTGCCAGCAGTGAGCGGTTCTACGAGCAGTACTTC
TRBD2	TRBV6-4	TRBJ2-1	-	CASSPAPAGGNEQFF	TGTGCCAGCAGCCCTGCCCCAGCGGGAGGGAATGAGCAGTTCTTC
TRBD1	TRBV6-1	TRBJ1-5	-	CASSESPTGVQPQHF	TGTGCCAGCAGTGAATCCCCGACAGGGGTTCAGCCCCAGCATTTT
-	TRBV19	TRBJ2-5	-	CASSSLARKETQYF	TGTGCCAGTAGCTCGCTAGCCCGGAAAGAGACCCAGTACTTC
TRBD1	TRBV6-4	TRBJ1-1	once	CASSDGQGDTEAFF	TGTGCCAGCAGTGATGGACAGGGGGACACTGAAGCTTTCTTT
TRBD2	TRBV5-1	TRBJ2-7	few	CASSEREGYEQYF	TGCGCCAGCAGCGAACGGGAGGGGTACGAGCAGTACTTC
-	TRBV11-1	TRBJ2-3	-	CASSHGQYTDTQYF	TGTGCCAGCAGCCACGGACAGTACACAGATACGCAGTATTTT
-	TRBV5-4	TRBJ2-7	-	CASSLEGSLYEQYF	TGTGCCAGCAGCTTGGAGGGCAGTCTCTACGAGCAGTACTTC
-	TRBV19	TRBJ2-7	-	CASSYPFPRAHYEQYF	TGTGCCAGTAGTTATCCTTTCCCTAGGGCCCACTACGAGCAGTACTTC